These T cell receptor beta chains were read from a single sample in a study of PD-1 blockade in classical Hodgkin lymphoma. The repertoire was sequenced with immunoSEQ multiplex PCR; TCRdb's copy has only in-frame clones and lacks some. The sample has about 13,000 clones, about 91% seen once. Sample: peripheral blood mononuclear cells (PBMCs), taken at baseline. The receptors were sampled from a human donor with classical Hodgkin lymphoma. CDR3s include the opening cysteine and the closing phenylalanine or tryptophan. Fields, in order: V gene, D gene, clone size, J gene, CDR3 length, CDR3 protein, CDR3 DNA. A D gene is named only where the DNA matches it firmly. The size of a clone is reported for some rows only, either as once, few or many, or as a class for expanded clones.

TRBV5-1	.	.	TRBJ2-3	12	CASSQATDTQYF	TGCGCCAGCAGCCAAGCGACAGATACGCAGTATTTT
TRBV2	.	.	TRBJ2-3	14	CASSHPAAGYTQYF	TGTGCCAGCAGCCATCCGGCCGCGGGGTATACGCAGTATTTT
TRBV28	TRBD2	.	TRBJ2-7	19	CASSSPSLAGASIPYEQYF	TGTGCCAGCAGTTCACCTAGTCTAGCGGGGGCCTCAATCCCCTACGAGCAGTACTTC
TRBV7-9	.	.	TRBJ1-2	14	CASSRAQGSDGYTF	TGTGCCAGCAGTCGGGCGCAGGGCTCAGACGGCTACACCTTC
TRBV5-1	TRBD1	.	TRBJ2-5	15	CASIAGQGAGETQYF	TGCGCCAGCATCGCGGGACAGGGAGCAGGAGAGACCCAGTACTTC
TRBV6-6	.	.	TRBJ2-7	15	CASSLRDGFSYEQYF	TGTGCCAGCAGCCTCCGGGACGGGTTCTCCTACGAGCAGTACTTC
TRBV19	TRBD2	.	TRBJ2-3	14	CASSITSGVDTQYF	TGTGCCAGTAGTATTACTAGCGGGGTGGATACGCAGTATTTT
TRBV5-8	.	.	TRBJ1-5	16	CASSSGTRGVNQPQHF	TGTGCCAGCAGCTCGGGGACTCGGGGGGTTAATCAGCCCCAGCATTTT
TRBV6-5	.	.	TRBJ1-6	14	CASSYSSYNSPLHF	TGTGCCAGCAGTTACAGCTCCTATAATTCACCCCTCCACTTT
TRBV11-2	TRBD1	.	TRBJ1-1	14	CASSLEQGSTEAFF	TGTGCCAGCAGCTTAGAACAGGGGAGCACTGAAGCTTTCTTT
TRBV9	.	.	TRBJ2-1	15	CASSGHGTRNNEQFF	TGTGCCAGCAGCGGCCACGGGACAAGGAACAATGAGCAGTTCTTC
TRBV27	.	large	TRBJ1-1	16	CASSLSTVYWNTEAFF	TGTGCCAGCAGTTTATCCACAGTGTATTGGAACACTGAAGCTTTCTTT
TRBV18	.	.	TRBJ2-2	17	CASSPLGYRASAGELFF	TGTGCCAGCTCACCCCTCGGTTATAGGGCCAGCGCCGGGGAGCTGTTTTTT
TRBV28	TRBD2	.	TRBJ2-7	15	CASSIPGLASYEQYF	TGTGCCAGCAGTATCCCGGGACTAGCCAGCTACGAGCAGTACTTC
TRBV18	TRBD2	.	TRBJ2-1	12	CASSPVAGEQFF	TGTGCCAGCTCACCAGTAGCGGGTGAGCAGTTCTTC
TRBV19	.	.	TRBJ2-2	15	CASSIVPAYTGELFF	TGTGCCAGTAGTATAGTTCCCGCCTACACCGGGGAGCTGTTTTTT
TRBV7-8	TRBD2	.	TRBJ2-7	17	CASSPPRGRGGRDEQYF	TGTGCCAGCAGCCCACCCCGCGGGCGGGGGGGTAGAGACGAGCAGTACTTC
TRBV5-4	.	few	TRBJ1-1	14	CASSTDRGVAEAFF	TGTGCCAGCAGCACGGACCGGGGGGTGGCTGAAGCTTTCTTT
TRBV6-5	TRBD1	.	TRBJ1-5	15	CASSPGQLMVLTQHF	TGTGCCAGCAGTCCGGGACAGCTGATGGTCCTAACCCAGCATTTT
TRBV30	.	once	TRBJ1-2	13	CAWGLAPPYGYTF	TGTGCCTGGGGGTTGGCCCCCCCTTATGGCTACACCTTC
TRBV7-9	TRBD1	.	TRBJ2-7	15	CASSSPGQGTYEQYF	TGTGCCAGCAGCTCCCCGGGACAGGGGACCTACGAGCAGTACTTC
TRBV6-5	.	.	TRBJ1-2	14	CASSPRGALYGYTF	TGTGCCAGCAGTCCCCGGGGGGCACTCTATGGCTACACCTTC
TRBV18	TRBD2	.	TRBJ2-3	15	CASSPGTSGGAGQYF	TGTGCCAGCTCACCCGGGACTAGCGGGGGGGCCGGGCAGTATTTT
TRBV7-9	TRBD1	.	TRBJ2-5	16	CASSSQVGQEFETQYF	TGTGCCAGCAGCTCTCAGGTGGGACAGGAGTTCGAGACCCAGTACTTC